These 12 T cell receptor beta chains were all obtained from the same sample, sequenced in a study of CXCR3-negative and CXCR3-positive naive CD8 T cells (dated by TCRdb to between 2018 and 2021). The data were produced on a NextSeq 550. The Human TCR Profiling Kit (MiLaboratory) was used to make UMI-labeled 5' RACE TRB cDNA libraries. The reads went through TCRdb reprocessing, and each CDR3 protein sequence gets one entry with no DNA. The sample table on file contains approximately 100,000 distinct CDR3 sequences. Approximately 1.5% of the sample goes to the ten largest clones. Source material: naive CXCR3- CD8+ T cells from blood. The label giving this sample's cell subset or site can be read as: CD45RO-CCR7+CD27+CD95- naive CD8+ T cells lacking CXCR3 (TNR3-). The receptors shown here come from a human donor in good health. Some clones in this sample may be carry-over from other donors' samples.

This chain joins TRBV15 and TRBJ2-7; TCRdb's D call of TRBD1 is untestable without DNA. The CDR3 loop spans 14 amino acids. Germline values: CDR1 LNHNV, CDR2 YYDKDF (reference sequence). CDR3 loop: CATSRPIQGYEQYF.

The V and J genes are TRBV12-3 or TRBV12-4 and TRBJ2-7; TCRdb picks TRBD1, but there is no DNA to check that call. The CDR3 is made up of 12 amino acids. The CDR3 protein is CASSVDTNEQYF.

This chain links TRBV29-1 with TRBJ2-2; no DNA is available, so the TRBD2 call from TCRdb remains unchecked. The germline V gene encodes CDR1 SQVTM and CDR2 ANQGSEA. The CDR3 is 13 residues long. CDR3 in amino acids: CSVYSADTGELFF.

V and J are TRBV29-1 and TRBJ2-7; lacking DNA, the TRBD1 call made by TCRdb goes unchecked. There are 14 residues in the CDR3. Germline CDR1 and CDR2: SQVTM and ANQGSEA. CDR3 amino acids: CSVDMGAYPYEQYF.

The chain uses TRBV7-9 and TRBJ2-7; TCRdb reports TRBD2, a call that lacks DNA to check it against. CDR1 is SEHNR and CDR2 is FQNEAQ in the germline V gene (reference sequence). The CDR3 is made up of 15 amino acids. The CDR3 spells CASSKTSGISYEQYF.

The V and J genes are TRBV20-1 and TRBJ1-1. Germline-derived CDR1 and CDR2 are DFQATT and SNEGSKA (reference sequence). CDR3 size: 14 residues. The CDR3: CSARGLGLNTEAFF.

Here the CDR3 reads CASTSRGGNEQFF. This chain joins TRBV28 and TRBJ2-1; TCRdb designates TRBD2, a call that cannot be tested without DNA. The CDR3 has 13 residues. CDR1 MDHEN and CDR2 SYDVKM come from the germline V gene.

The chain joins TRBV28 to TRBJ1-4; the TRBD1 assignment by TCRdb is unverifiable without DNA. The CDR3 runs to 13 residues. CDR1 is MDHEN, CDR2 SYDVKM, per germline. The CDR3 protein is CASSQGRGEKLFF.

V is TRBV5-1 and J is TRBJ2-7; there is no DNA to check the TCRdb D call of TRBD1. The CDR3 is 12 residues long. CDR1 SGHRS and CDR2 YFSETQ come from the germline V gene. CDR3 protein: CASSVTGDEQYF.

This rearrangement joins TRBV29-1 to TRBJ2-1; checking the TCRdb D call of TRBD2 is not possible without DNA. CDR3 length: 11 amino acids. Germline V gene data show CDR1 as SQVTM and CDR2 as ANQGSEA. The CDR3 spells CSVKLAGGIFF.

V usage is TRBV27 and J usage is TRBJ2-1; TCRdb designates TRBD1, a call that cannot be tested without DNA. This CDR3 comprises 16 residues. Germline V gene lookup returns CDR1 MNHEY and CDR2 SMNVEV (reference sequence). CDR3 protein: CASSVATGRKNNEQFF.

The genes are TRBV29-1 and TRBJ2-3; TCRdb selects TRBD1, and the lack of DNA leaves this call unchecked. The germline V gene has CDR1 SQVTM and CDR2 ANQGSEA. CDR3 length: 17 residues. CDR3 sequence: CSVDGTGGVSSTDTPYF.